These 28 T cell receptor beta chains were all obtained from the same sample, sequenced in a study of T cell responses to AZD1222 COVID-19 vaccine. Clones were read by immunoSEQ multiplex PCR, and TCRdb kept only the in-frame ones, dropping some. The sample consists of around 100,000 clones, around nine tenths of them appearing once. Sequencing used peripheral blood, obtained 28 days after the second dose of the MenACWY control vaccine. Receptor source: an adult who received the MenACWY meningococcal vaccine as a control.

The chain joins TRBV5-4 to TRBJ1-2; D uncertain. Germline CDR1 SGHNT, CDR2 YYREEE (reference sequence). Trimming pared 0 bases from V and 2 bases from J, leaving 14 bases between. CDR3 size: 16 residues. The CDR3 protein is CASSLEVETRNYGYTF. DNA for the CDR3: TGTGCCAGCAGCTTGGAGGTTGAGACTAGAAACTATGGCTACACCTTC.

This clone was recorded a few times. V gene TRBV4-3 combines with J gene TRBJ1-3; D perhaps matches TRBD1 (5 bases). Germline V gene lookup returns CDR1 LGHNA and CDR2 YSLEER. The CDR3 totals 15 residues. V was clipped by 0 bases and J by 1 base, with 7 bases between them. DNA for the CDR3: TGCGCCAGCAGCCAAGAACGGGGGTCTGGAAACACCATATATTTT. It encodes CASSQERGSGNTIYF.

The gene calls are TRBV28 and TRBJ2-7; 10 positions agree with TRBD2. After removal of 2 bases from V and 0 bases from J, the junction contained 1 base not matched to a gene. This CDR3 has 15 amino acids. Germline lookup yields CDR1 MDHEN and CDR2 SYDVKM. The CDR3 reads CASSLSGGASYEQYF. CDR3 in DNA: TGTGCCAGCAGTTTAAGCGGGGGGGCCTCCTACGAGCAGTACTTC.

The J gene is TRBJ1-5, the V gene TRBV2; the D is unclear. The CDR3 is 11 residues long. The V gene's germline CDR1 is SNHLY and CDR2 FYNNEI. V lost 3 bases and J 7 bases, leaving 4 bases between the germline ends. CDR3 sequence (DNA): TGTGCCAGCAGTGATGGGCAGCCCCAGCATTTT. This sequence encodes CASSDGQPQHF. The whole variable domain, remainder taken from reference TRBV2 and TRBJ1-5, is EPEVTQTPSHQVTQMGQEVILRCVPISNHLYFYWYRQILGQKVEFLVSFYNNEISEKSEIFDDQFSVERPDGSNFTLKIRSTKLEDSAMYFCASSDGQPQHFGDGTRLSIL.

This rearrangement joins TRBV15 to TRBJ1-6, with 10 bases matching TRBD1. CDR3 length: 14 amino acids. Germline CDR1 reads LNHNV; CDR2 reads YYDKDF (reference sequence). V lost 5 bases, J lost 10 bases, and 5 bases stayed unmatched. DNA for the CDR3: TGTGCCACCAGCCGCCGGGACAGGGGATCACCCCTCCACTTT. Protein: CATSRRDRGSPLHF.

The chain has TRBV7-9 and TRBJ2-3; D unresolved. This CDR3 region has 14 residues. Trimming took off 2 bases at V and 2 bases at J, with 8 bases between the two ends. Germline lookup yields CDR1 SEHNR and CDR2 FQNEAQ (reference sequence). The CDR3: CASSLRRNTDTQYF. Here the CDR3 DNA reads TGTGCCAGCAGCTTAAGGCGAAACACAGATACGCAGTATTTT.

This chain joins TRBV2 and TRBJ2-2, with no clear D. Germline V gene data show CDR1 as SNHLY and CDR2 as FYNNEI. Trimming cost V 4 bases and J 7 bases, with 13 bases left between them. CDR3 length: 14 amino acids. Here the CDR3 reads CASSVLSNNGELFF. The CDR3 DNA sequence: TGTGCCAGCAGTGTATTGAGTAATAACGGGGAGCTGTTTTTT.

The chain is built from TRBV5-1 and TRBJ1-4, with 10 bases lining up with TRBD1. The ends lost 4 bases at V and 7 bases at J; junction bases unmatched: 4. Per the germline V gene, CDR1 is SGHRS and CDR2 is YFSETQ. The CDR3 runs to 14 residues. The CDR3 sequence is CASSRQGAVEKLFF. CDR3 nucleotide sequence: TGCGCCAGCAGCCGACAGGGGGCGGTTGAAAAACTGTTTTTT.

The chain is built from TRBV7-9 and TRBJ2-1, with 8 positions matching TRBD1. Per the germline V gene, CDR1 is SEHNR and CDR2 is FQNEAQ (reference sequence). Unmatched junction bases numbered 6, after V lost 5 bases and J lost 3 bases. The CDR3 covers 15 residues. Here the CDR3 DNA reads TGTGCCAGCAGCCCCCCGGGACAGGTCTACAATGAGCAGTTCTTC. Translated, it gives CASSPPGQVYNEQFF. Full variable domain (missing parts from reference TRBV7-9 and TRBJ2-1): DTGVSQNPRHKITKRGQNVTFRCDPISEHNRLYWYRQTLGQGPEFLTYFQNEAQLEKSRLLSDRFSAERPKGSFSTLEIQRTEQGDSAMYLCASSPPGQVYNEQFFGPGTRLTVL.

The V and J genes are TRBV19 and TRBJ1-2; D possibly corresponds to TRBD1 (6 bases). Trimming left V 3 bases short and J 13 bases short, with 18 bases between. The CDR3 runs 13 residues. CDR1 LNHDA and CDR2 SQIVND come from the germline V gene (reference sequence). CDR3 coding DNA: TGTGCCAGTAGTATCCCTGGGGACATGGTCGGCACCTTC. Its translation: CASSIPGDMVGTF.

V and J are TRBV5-1 and TRBJ2-2; the D call may be TRBD1 or TRBD2 (5 bases each). CDR1 is SGHRS, CDR2 YFSETQ, per germline. V dropped 5 bases and J dropped 6 bases, with 11 bases sitting between them. The CDR3 contains 13 residues. The CDR3 sequence: CASSGGDPGELFF. CDR3 bases: TGCGCCAGCAGTGGGGGAGACCCCGGGGAGCTGTTTTTT.

V gene TRBV7-2 combines with J gene TRBJ1-6; D is uncertain. V lost 8 bases and J 10 bases, leaving 18 bases between the germline ends. CDR3 length: 14 amino acids. Per germline, CDR1 SGHTA and CDR2 FQGNSA. The CDR3 protein is CASGPLHPSSPLHF. As DNA, the CDR3 is TGTGCCAGCGGACCATTACACCCCTCGTCACCCCTCCACTTT.

This clone was observed a handful of times. This chain connects TRBV28 to TRBJ1-1; D unresolved. V was trimmed by 2 bases and J by 0 bases, leaving 4 bases between them. The germline gives CDR1 MDHEN, CDR2 SYDVKM. CDR3 length equals 13 residues. CDR3 sequence: CASSLGMNTEAFF. The DNA of the CDR3 is TGTGCCAGCAGTTTAGGGATGAACACTGAAGCTTTCTTT.

The rearrangement uses TRBV7-8 and TRBJ2-3; no reliable D call. Per the germline V gene, CDR1 is SGHVS and CDR2 is FQNEAQ. Trimming pared 5 bases from V and 0 bases from J, leaving 6 bases between. The CDR3 consists of 13 residues. CDR3 residues: CASSLLSTDTQYF. The CDR3 coding sequence is TGTGCCAGCAGCCTTTTAAGCACAGATACGCAGTATTTT.

The V and J genes are TRBV28 and TRBJ2-7; D call uncertain. V dropped 2 bases and J dropped 6 bases, with 20 bases sitting between them. CDR3 length equals 16 residues. CDR1 is MDHEN, CDR2 SYDVKM, per germline. The CDR3 region is CASSLSITGLPGEQYF. CDR3 DNA: TGTGCCAGCAGTTTAAGTATCACCGGGCTCCCAGGCGAGCAGTACTTC.

The chain joins TRBV7-9 to TRBJ2-7, with 9 bases matching TRBD1. The CDR3 covers 16 residues. The ends lost 3 bases at V and 2 bases at J; junction bases unmatched: 8. The germline gives CDR1 SEHNR, CDR2 FQNEAQ (reference sequence). CDR3 protein: CASSLAGQGFTYEQYF. CDR3 nucleotides: TGTGCCAGCAGCTTGGCGGGACAGGGCTTCACCTACGAGCAGTACTTC. Filled out from reference TRBV7-9 and TRBJ2-7, the complete variable domain reads DTGVSQNPRHKITKRGQNVTFRCDPISEHNRLYWYRQTLGQGPEFLTYFQNEAQLEKSRLLSDRFSAERPKGSFSTLEIQRTEQGDSAMYLCASSLAGQGFTYEQYFGPGTRLTVT.

The rearrangement links TRBV28 to TRBJ2-7, with no clear D. Between the trimmed V and J ends, which lost 10 bases and 2 bases, there was a span of 21 bases. This CDR3 is built from 15 residues. CDR1 is MDHEN and CDR2 is SYDVKM in the germline V gene. The CDR3 is CANEPLLVRAYEQYF. The CDR3 nucleotides are TGTGCCAACGAACCCTTGTTGGTAAGGGCCTACGAGCAGTACTTC.

The CDR3, as DNA: TGCAGCGTTCCGGGGGGCGCGGGCACTGAAGCTTTCTTT. Its protein product is CSVPGGAGTEAFF. The chain uses TRBV29-1 and TRBJ1-1, with a tentative D call TRBD1 (6 bases). CDR1 and CDR2 from the germline V gene are SQVTM and ANQGSEA. The CDR3 totals 13 residues. The germline V and J ends were trimmed by 5 bases and 4 bases, with 14 bases remaining between them.

The chain uses TRBV5-5 and TRBJ2-3; D uncertain. V shed 1 base and J shed 3 bases, with 9 bases lying between them. Per the germline V gene, CDR1 is SGHKS and CDR2 is YYEKEE (reference sequence). This CDR3 has 14 residues. For the CDR3, the DNA is TGTGCCAGCAGCTTGATGTGGGAAACAGATACGCAGTATTTT. Protein sequence: CASSLMWETDTQYF.

The chain combines TRBV11-1 with TRBJ1-1, with a weak D call TRBD1 (5 bases). CDR3 length: 13 residues. V was clipped by 0 bases and J by 4 bases, with 6 bases between them. Germline V gene sequence: CDR1 SGHAT, CDR2 FQDESV (reference sequence). For the CDR3, the DNA is TGTGCCAGCAGCTTAGCGAGGGGCACTGAAGCTTTCTTT. As protein: CASSLARGTEAFF.

V and J are TRBV5-5 and TRBJ1-2; TRBD1 matches 8 bases. The junction had 10 bases not matched to a gene; V was cut back by 4 bases and J by 8 bases. CDR3 length: 14 amino acids. Looked up from germline, CDR1 is SGHKS and CDR2 is YYEKEE (reference sequence). The CDR3 loop is CASSQGTGASGYTF. DNA of the CDR3: TGTGCCAGCAGCCAAGGGACAGGAGCCTCGGGCTACACCTTC.

This sequence joins TRBV6-5 and TRBJ1-1; D is undetermined. The germline gives CDR1 MNHEY, CDR2 SVGAGI. V lost 6 bases, J lost 1 base, and 3 bases lay in between. The CDR3 is 11 amino acids. The CDR3 protein is CASRRNTEAFF. The CDR3 DNA is TGTGCCAGCAGGAGGAACACTGAAGCTTTCTTT.

This chain uses TRBV4-1 with TRBJ2-5; TRBD2 matches 15 bases. V lost 3 bases, J lost 2 bases, and 1 base stayed unmatched. Germline lookup yields CDR1 MGHRA and CDR2 YSYEKL. The CDR3 contains 16 residues. The CDR3 DNA sequence: TGCGCCAGCAGCCAGGGACTAGCGGGGGGACAAGAGACCCAGTACTTC. Protein sequence: CASSQGLAGGQETQYF.

This clone is a singleton in its sample. The chain employs TRBV2 and TRBJ1-6; TRBD1 matches at 7 bases. The CDR3 covers 13 residues. CDR1 is SNHLY and CDR2 is FYNNEI in the germline V gene. V shed 8 bases and J 8 bases; nucleotides not matched to a gene: 6. For the CDR3, the DNA is TGTGCCAGCCTACAGGGGAGGTATTCACCCCTCCACTTT. This sequence encodes CASLQGRYSPLHF.

In this sample, this clone turned up once. V gene TRBV7-6 combines with J gene TRBJ2-7, with 7 nucleotides matching TRBD2. CDR1 and CDR2 (germline): SGHVS, FNYEAQ. V dropped 1 base and J dropped 2; count of bases not matched to a gene: 11. CDR3 length equals 17 residues. CDR3 protein: CASSLGGRGRQPYEQYF. The CDR3 DNA reads as TGTGCCAGCAGCTTAGGAGGGAGGGGACGCCAGCCCTACGAGCAGTACTTC.

The gene calls are TRBV7-2 and TRBJ2-7, with D uncertain. Between the trimmed V and J ends, which lost 2 bases and 1 base, there was a span of 6 bases. Per the germline V gene, CDR1 is SGHTA and CDR2 is FQGNSA. The CDR3 consists of 13 residues. As DNA, the CDR3 is TGTGCCAGCAGCTTACAACAGTCCTACGAGCAGTACTTC. Its protein product is CASSLQQSYEQYF.

This clone showed up just a few times. This chain connects TRBV7-8 to TRBJ2-4, with 13 bases that match TRBD2. Germline lookup yields CDR1 SGHVS and CDR2 FQNEAQ. The V segment lost 2 bases and the J segment 12 bases; nucleotides outside the gene matches: 10. This CDR3 comprises 16 residues. The CDR3 protein is CASSLSGTSGGANQYF. The CDR3 region has the DNA TGTGCCAGCAGCTTATCCGGCACTAGCGGGGGGGCTAATCAGTACTTC.

V gene TRBV7-2 combines with J gene TRBJ2-2; TRBD1 matches 8 bases. The V and J ends lost 3 bases and 8 bases, in that order; junction bases with no gene match: 8. The germline CDR1 and CDR2 sequences are SGHTA and FQGNSA. The CDR3 is 15 residues long. CDR3 sequence: CASSFPGTGAGELFF. DNA for the CDR3: TGTGCCAGCAGCTTTCCCGGGACAGGTGCAGGGGAGCTGTTTTTT.